This TCR beta chain emerged from a study of shared clonotypes between healthy human individuals (dated by TCRdb to 2018 to 2021). Study-level background: Two women and a few men aged 18 to 49 years were included in the cohort. For each donor, CD4 naive and CD4 memory were each given three plates, CD8 naive was given two plates, and CD8 memory was given one plate. Blood TCR repertoires of roughly five healthy adults were deeply sequenced to estimate repertoire size and the extent of clonotype sharing between individuals. To increase sequencing depth and limit assay-specific biases, different laboratories used diverse techniques to prepare libraries and sequence TCR repertoires. Leukapheresis yielded between about 0.94 and 9 billion PBMCs per donor. The paper as a whole reports these results and caveats: Approximately 5% of naive CD4, approximately 3.7% of naive CD8, 2.3% of memory CD4, and about 0.4% of memory CD8 clonotypes were shared across several donors. Based on pairwise subsampling, the degree of clonotype sharing among donors was expected to be affected by sequencing depth. Compared with non-shared clonotypes, clonotypes shared by all four sorted-subset donors had higher generation probabilities. Naive subsets generally had larger estimated clonotype richness than memory subsets did. The small number of donors limited the genetic and exposure-history diversity represented. Incomplete sequencing was indicated by rarefaction of sorted-subset datasets, despite the large sequencing depth. Sampling was restricted to blood, and TCR repertoires in tissues likely differ from the TCR repertoires found in blood.

Worth noting for this clone: The specificity of this receptor is unknown. Base-call qualities are not available, and no considerably larger clone is one nucleotide away.

The CDR3 runs 14 amino acids, cysteine and phenylalanine included. The entry retains the CDR3 DNA only, 42 bases that are in frame from base 1. At the junction V is shortened by 2 bases and J by 4 bases, with 9 bases in between. CDR1 and CDR2, looked up from the germline V gene, are MDHEN and SYDVKM. Donors were healthy HIV-negative adults with no recently reported acute infections or vaccinations. Every donor was a Caucasian adult living in Nashville, Tennessee, USA. CD4+ T cells were enriched through magnetic negative selection, after which naive cells were positively selected on CD45RA and the remaining negative fraction served as the memory subset. Blood was obtained by leukapheresis, after which PBMCs were separated by Ficoll-Histopaque density gradient centrifugation and cryopreserved in liquid nitrogen vapor phase. Analytical flow cytometry was used to check the purity and quantity of each magnetically sorted T cell population. Genomic DNA was isolated from every sorted fraction and measured by UV absorbance on a Nanodrop 2000c.

Using the deep immunoSEQ assay, multiplex PCR amplified TCR CDR3 regions from genomic DNA. Extracted genomic DNA from each cell subset was distributed evenly across all wells of several immunoSEQ 96-well plates, and each plate was treated as a replicate. For sorted subsets, 200 to 250 ng of genomic DNA, equivalent to 25,000 to 35,000 T cell genomes, went into each replicate PCR. Purified libraries were quantified with a Qubit 3.0 fluorometer, sized on a Bioanalyzer 2100, and re-quantified with the KAPA Library Quantification kit. Every immunoSEQ 96-well plate was sequenced on a separate single-read 150-cycle Illumina NextSeq 550 flow cell. In the authors' own workflow: The immunoSEQ output contained only junctional sequences without quality scores, so filtering could not match that applied to full-length reads. To assign V/J genes and CDR3, sequences were annotated against IMGT germline references using PyIR, a Python wrapper for IgBLAST v1.9. Any read was removed if the V/J assignment was weak (E-value above 1e-6), the CDR3 was missing, or the read contained stop codons, out-of-frame junctions, or ambiguous translated residues. V3J clonotypes were defined by identical inferred V gene, J gene, and CDR3 amino acid sequence. Percentage overlap between repertoires was computed as shared unique clonotypes divided by the size of the smaller repertoire. RTK rarefaction, the Chao1 estimator, and Recon v2.1 estimates of unobserved clonotypes were used to assess repertoire richness. Generation probabilities were computed with OLGA for all TCRbeta clonotypes obtained by the gDNA method from a few donors. Drawn from immuneACCESS, this table holds only the in-frame rearrangements with V and J called that TCRdb kept. Clones are partly lost; checked studies trace under half to an unresolved V gene and leave the rest unexplained. V and J calls and clone size are as listed in that table; D and trimming were resolved from the DNA. This sample has some 1 million clones in its table, and about 75% of those were observed once. The ten biggest clones cover about 1.5% of the sample.

In this chain, TRBV28 is recombined with TRBJ1-5; matching of 6 bases hints at TRBD1 as the D gene. This receptor was obtained from a man aged 18-30 years in good health. The sample taken for sequencing was memory CD4+ T cells sorted from blood. In light of the paper, this sample's cell subset or site label describes: CD45RA-negative fraction. The CDR3 protein sequence reads: CASSLIQGNQPQHF. The DNA sequence follows: TGTGCCAGCAGTTTAATACAGGGAAATCAGCCCCAGCATTTT.